The 5 T cell receptor beta chains below were found in one sample sequenced in a study of T cells in Graves' hyperthyroidism and ophthalmopathy. From RNA transcripts, TCR beta CDR3 regions were amplified. TCR CDR3 underwent first-round RT-PCR with the HTBI primer set. TCRdb used MiXCR to reprocess the multiplex PCR reads, holding one entry per CDR3 protein. Of 500,000 or so distinct CDR3 sequences listed, about a sixth are singletons. What was sequenced was blood. These receptors all come from a woman younger than 35 with Graves' ophthalmopathy.

This clonotype was recorded many times. The rearrangement joins TRBV2 to TRBJ2-2, with TRBD1 matching 10 bases. Germline V lookup: CDR1 SNHLY, CDR2 FYNNEI. CDR3 length: 17 residues. With V trimmed by 8 bases and J by 3 bases, 12 bases remained unmatched. DNA for the CDR3: TGTGCCAGCGGCTCTCCCCGGGACAGGGGTGACACCGGGGAGCTGTTTTTT. Protein: CASGSPRDRGDTGELFF.

The rearrangement uses TRBV19 and TRBJ2-7, with D unresolved. CDR1 LNHDA and CDR2 SQIVND come from the germline V gene (reference sequence). This CDR3 is built from 13 residues. Trimming cost V 2 bases and J 7 bases, with 12 bases left between them. Here the CDR3 DNA reads TGTGCCAGTAGTATATATGCTGGGCGTGAGCAGTACTTC. Its translation is CASSIYAGREQYF. Supplemented by reference TRBV19 and TRBJ2-7, the full variable domain reads DGGITQSPKYLFRKEGQNVTLSCEQNLNHDAMYWYRQDPGQGLRLIYYSQIVNDFQKGDIAEGYSVSREKKESFPLTVTSAQKNPTAFYLCASSIYAGREQYFGPGTRLTVT.

This sequence joins TRBV15 and TRBJ1-5; D is unresolved. Deletions cut 0 bases from V and 4 bases from J, with 10 bases between. The germline gives CDR1 LNHNV, CDR2 YYDKDF (reference sequence). The CDR3 runs 15 residues. The CDR3 DNA reads TGTGCCACCAGCAGAGATATCGGCCGAAATCAGCCCCAGCATTTT. It yields the protein CATSRDIGRNQPQHF.

This clonotype has a count of ten or more. The chain joins TRBV6-5 to TRBJ1-6, with 8 bases fitting TRBD1. Germline CDR1 and CDR2: MNHEY and SVGAGI. This CDR3 is 16 amino acids long. Trimming removed 2 bases from V and 9 bases from J; junction bases left unmatched: 9. DNA of the CDR3: TGTGCCAGCAGTTACGCAGACAGGGGCAGTCGTTCACCCCTCCACTTT. This sequence encodes CASSYADRGSRSPLHF.

This chain connects TRBV12-5 to TRBJ1-2, with D maybe TRBD1 (6 bases). CDR1 LGHNT and CDR2 FRNRAP come from the germline V gene. The CDR3 runs to 14 residues. V lost 1 base and J 2 bases, leaving 8 bases between the germline ends. CDR3 DNA sequence: TGTGCTAGTGGTTTGGGTACAGGGAACTATGGCTACACCTTC. This sequence encodes CASGLGTGNYGYTF.